The rows below give T cell receptor beta chains drawn from one sample of a study of shared clonotypes between healthy human individuals. Some clones are missing from TCRdb's copy, which holds only in-frame ones; the method was immunoSEQ multiplex PCR. The sample records over 400,000 clones, about 84% being singletons. Sequences were obtained from PBMCs. These receptors were taken from a woman between 35 and 50 years old in good health. Some clones in this sample may be carry-over from other donors' samples. Both conserved end residues are part of each CDR3. The D gene is left open where the match is weak. The size field is filled for only some rows; it gives once, few, many or a size class.

clone size,CDR3 length,J gene,D gene,V gene,CDR3 DNA,CDR3 protein
few,14,TRBJ2-2,-,TRBV18,TGTGCCAGCTCACCGGGACAATCCACCGGGGAGCTGTTTTTT,CASSPGQSTGELFF
once,17,TRBJ2-7,TRBD1,TRBV5-1,TGCGCCAGCAGCTTGGCCCCGGACAGGCTTCACTCCTACGAGCAGTACTTC,CASSLAPDRLHSYEQYF
-,15,TRBJ2-5,TRBD2,TRBV9,TGTGCCAGCAGCGTAGCGGGAGGGGTGTGGGAGACCCAGTACTTC,CASSVAGGVWETQYF
-,15,TRBJ2-1,TRBD2,TRBV6-4,TGTGCCAGCAGTACTAGCGGGGAAACCCACAATGAGCAGTTCTTC,CASSTSGETHNEQFF
few,12,TRBJ2-5,-,TRBV2,TGTGCCAGCGGTAGAAGGGAGGAGACCCAGTACTTC,CASGRREETQYF
many,17,TRBJ1-3,-,TRBV7-2,TGTGCCAGCAGCTTAAGCTGGGGGGGCAGTACTGGAAACACCATATATTTT,CASSLSWGGSTGNTIYF
-,18,TRBJ2-3,-,TRBV28,TGTGCCAGCAGTCCGCCCAGCAAGGTGGCGGGATCTATAGATACGCAGTATTTT,CASSPPSKVAGSIDTQYF
-,14,TRBJ1-4,-,TRBV5-1,TGCGCCAGCAGCCCACAAGCAACTAATGAAAAACTGTTTTTT,CASSPQATNEKLFF
-,14,TRBJ1-1,-,TRBV28,TGTGCCAGCAGTTTATTCGGCTGGGGCACTGAAGCTTTCTTT,CASSLFGWGTEAFF
-,12,TRBJ1-2,-,TRBV28,TGTGCCAGCAGTTTCCGGGGAGGGGGCTACACCTTC,CASSFRGGGYTF
-,14,TRBJ2-5,-,TRBV29-1,TGCAGCGTTGAAGATAACAGAGCCCAAGAGACCCAGTACTTC,CSVEDNRAQETQYF
-,13,TRBJ1-1,-,TRBV2,TGTGCCAGCACCAGAGCCGCGAACACTGAAGCTTTCTTT,CASTRAANTEAFF
-,13,TRBJ2-7,-,TRBV9,TGTGCCAGCAGCGTAGCTCCGGTTGACGAGCAGTACTTC,CASSVAPVDEQYF
-,16,TRBJ1-2,-,TRBV9,TGTGCCAGCAGCGTCCTCTCGGGATTTGGGGACTATGGCTACACCTTC,CASSVLSGFGDYGYTF
-,17,TRBJ2-2,-,TRBV5-1,TGCGCCAGCAGCCAGCCGACAGGGAGGGCTAACACCGGGGAGCTGTTTTTT,CASSQPTGRANTGELFF
-,15,TRBJ2-7,TRBD2,TRBV11-2,TGTGCCAGCAGCCCTGGTGGTAGCGGGATAGGCGAGCAGTACTTC,CASSPGGSGIGEQYF
-,13,TRBJ2-7,-,TRBV5-1,TGCGCCAGCAGCTTGGTCTCGAGGTACGAGCAGTACTTC,CASSLVSRYEQYF
-,14,TRBJ2-7,-,TRBV28,TGTGCCAGCAGTTTGGGCAGGGCCTCCTACGAGCAGTACTTC,CASSLGRASYEQYF
-,13,TRBJ1-1,-,TRBV11-2,TGTGCCAGCAGCCCGAGGGTAGACACTGAAGCTTTCTTT,CASSPRVDTEAFF
once,16,TRBJ2-1,TRBD2,TRBV19,TGTGCCAGTAGGCCTAGCGGGAGCGCCCCCTACAATGAGCAGTTCTTC,CASRPSGSAPYNEQFF
-,13,TRBJ2-3,-,TRBV11-3,TGTGCCAGCAGCTTAGGAAGCACAGATACGCAGTATTTT,CASSLGSTDTQYF
few,15,TRBJ2-1,TRBD1,TRBV5-4,TGTGCCAGCAGCTCCGGGACAGGGGGGGGTAATGAGCAGTTCTTC,CASSSGTGGGNEQFF
-,13,TRBJ1-1,-,TRBV7-2,TGTGCCAGCCAAGAGTCGTGGAACACTGAAGCTTTCTTT,CASQESWNTEAFF
-,16,TRBJ2-5,TRBD1,TRBV15,TGTGCCACCAGCAGAGACACCGGGACAGGGGGCGAAGAGCAGTACTTC,CATSRDTGTGGEEQYF
-,14,TRBJ2-7,-,TRBV18,TGTGCCAGCTCAGAGTTGGGGGGCTTGGACGAGCAGTACTTC,CASSELGGLDEQYF
-,13,TRBJ1-2,TRBD1,TRBV28,TGTGCCAGCACGAGACAGGGGAGCGGTGTCTACACCTTC,CASTRQGSGVYTF
-,15,TRBJ1-5,-,TRBV7-2,TGTGCCAGCAGCTTGGCGGAAAGAGAGGATCAGCCCCAGCATTTT,CASSLAEREDQPQHF
-,14,TRBJ2-5,TRBD1,TRBV5-1,TGCGCCAGCAGCCAGGGGACAGGTCAAGAGACCCAGTACTTC,CASSQGTGQETQYF
-,12,TRBJ2-1,-,TRBV7-3,TGTGCCAGCAGCCCCCTCGATGCCGGGCAGTTCTTC,CASSPLDAGQFF
-,16,TRBJ2-1,TRBD2,TRBV10-3,TGTGCCATCACGTCTAGCGGGAGGGCAGGTAACAATGAGCAGTTCTTC,CAITSSGRAGNNEQFF
-,14,TRBJ2-5,TRBD1,TRBV7-3,TGTGCCAGCAGCACAACAGGGGGCCAAGAGACCCAGTACTTC,CASSTTGGQETQYF
-,15,TRBJ1-1,TRBD1,TRBV7-2,TGTGCCAGCAGCCGAGGGGACAGGGTCGGTACTGAAGCTTTCTTT,CASSRGDRVGTEAFF